A single sample is the source of the 20 T cell receptor beta chains below, sequenced in a study of T cell changes during pregnancy in multiple sclerosis. Sequencing used immunoSEQ multiplex PCR; TCRdb keeps in-frame clones, though not all of them. The table lists 40,000 to 55,000 clones, around 94% of them singletons, with 1% to 1.5% in the top ten. The specimen was peripheral blood. The receptor source for this set is a female donor with multiple sclerosis, enrolled in a pregnancy study.

The J gene is TRBJ2-7, the V gene TRBV5-1; D is unresolved. Germline CDR1 SGHRS, CDR2 YFSETQ. Trimming shortened V by 3 bases and J by 4 bases, and 5 bases separated the two germline ends. The CDR3 is made up of 11 amino acids. In DNA, the CDR3 is TGCGCCAGCAGCTGGCATTACGAGCAGTACTTC. Protein sequence: CASSWHYEQYF.

This chain connects TRBV19 to TRBJ1-1; D is possibly TRBD1 (6 bases). Per the germline V gene, CDR1 is LNHDA and CDR2 is SQIVND (reference sequence). The V gene lost 1 base and the J gene lost 6 bases, with 15 bases spanning the gap. The CDR3 spans 15 residues. The CDR3 nucleotides read TGTGCCAGTAGTATAGTTCGGGGGGCAGGGGCTGAAGCTTTCTTT. It encodes CASSIVRGAGAEAFF.

V usage is TRBV2 and J usage is TRBJ2-1; D is perhaps TRBD1 or TRBD2 (5 bases each). V was cut by 6 bases and J by 4 bases, with 19 bases left in between. Germline CDR1 and CDR2: SNHLY and FYNNEI. The CDR3 length is 16 residues. This CDR3 reads CASSGDAATPYNEQFF. CDR3 sequence (DNA): TGTGCCAGCAGCGGGGACGCCGCCACACCTTACAATGAGCAGTTCTTC. The full variable domain, in which reference TRBV2 and TRBJ2-1 provide the parts outside the CDR3, is EPEVTQTPSHQVTQMGQEVILRCVPISNHLYFYWYRQILGQKVEFLVSFYNNEISEKSEIFDDQFSVERPDGSNFTLKIRSTKLEDSAMYFCASSGDAATPYNEQFFGPGTRLTVL.

This sequence joins TRBV13 and TRBJ2-7; 10 positions match TRBD1. Trimming cost V 2 bases and J 7 bases; bases outside gene matches: 5. The V gene's germline CDR1 is PRHDT and CDR2 FYEKMQ (reference sequence). This CDR3 is built from 14 residues. The CDR3 loop reads CASSLRQGAWEQYF. CDR3 coding DNA: TGTGCCAGCAGCTTAAGACAGGGGGCTTGGGAGCAGTACTTC.

V and J are TRBV29-1 and TRBJ1-2, with TRBD1 matching 10 bases. Trimming at V came to 7 bases and at J to 6 bases, leaving 5 bases not matched to a gene. Germline CDR1 is SQVTM and CDR2 is ANQGSEA. CDR3 size: 12 residues. The CDR3 here is CSATGTGDGYTF. The CDR3 DNA reads as TGCAGCGCAACCGGGACAGGGGATGGCTACACCTTC.

This chain joins TRBV11-2 and TRBJ2-5; 8 bases are shared with TRBD2. Germline V CDR1 and CDR2: SGHAT, FQNNGV. This CDR3 contains 13 residues. V trimming: 4 bases; J trimming: 7 bases; junction bases outside the gene matches: 5. Written as DNA, the CDR3 is TGTGCCAGCAGCTCGGGAGGGGGGGTGACCCAGTACTTC. It translates to CASSSGGGVTQYF. Combining the CDR3 with reference TRBV11-2 and TRBJ2-5 gives the whole variable domain EAGVAQSPRYKIIEKRQSVAFWCNPISGHATLYWYQQILGQGPKLLIQFQNNGVVDDSQLPKDRFSAERLKGVDSTLKIQPAKLEDSAVYLCASSSGGGVTQYFGPGTRLLVL.

This chain connects TRBV5-1 to TRBJ2-3; D uncertain. Germline V CDR1 and CDR2: SGHRS, YFSETQ. The CDR3 totals 15 residues. Between the trimmed V and J ends, which lost 0 bases and 1 base, there was a span of 9 bases. In DNA form, the CDR3 reads TGCGCCAGCAGCTTGGCACAGCTAGGCACAGATACGCAGTATTTT. This codes for CASSLAQLGTDTQYF.

The J gene is TRBJ1-2, the V gene TRBV5-6; D remains ambiguous. V lost 2 bases and J lost 8, with 19 bases in between. The germline V gene has CDR1 SGHDT and CDR2 YYEEEE. The CDR3 totals 15 residues. In DNA form, the CDR3 reads TGTGCCAGCAGCTTATCTGGGGTCGGTTCAACGGGCTACACCTTC. Translated, it gives CASSLSGVGSTGYTF.

The CDR3 coding sequence is TGCGCCAGCAGCTTGGACCCGGGCTCTGGGGCCAACGTCCTGACTTTC. This codes for CASSLDPGSGANVLTF. The genes are TRBV5-1 and TRBJ2-6; D gene unclear. This CDR3 contains 16 residues. V lost 0 bases to trimming and J lost 0 bases, with 7 bases between them. Germline V gene data show CDR1 as SGHRS and CDR2 as YFSETQ.

The chain uses TRBV4-2 and TRBJ1-6; a weak D match, TRBD1 (5 bases). Between the trimmed V and J ends, which lost 1 base and 10 bases, there was a span of 20 bases. CDR1 and CDR2 from the germline V gene are LGHNA and YNFKEQ. The CDR3 runs 17 residues. The CDR3 region has the DNA TGTGCCAGCAGCCAAGTCTCCGGGGACCCGAATGGCTCACCCCTCCACTTT. Its translation: CASSQVSGDPNGSPLHF.

This clone was counted only a few times. The V call is TRBV18, the J call TRBJ2-5; 8 positions agree with TRBD1. The CDR3 runs 17 residues. V lost 0 bases to trimming and J lost 2 bases; unmatched junction nucleotides: 8. Germline V CDR1 and CDR2: KGHSH, LQKENI. The CDR3 DNA follows: TGTGCCAGCTCACCACCGATTGCCAACAGGGGGCAAGAGACCCAGTACTTC. Translating it yields CASSPPIANRGQETQYF.

The chain couples TRBV19 to TRBJ2-2; D not certain. CDR1 and CDR2 (germline): LNHDA, SQIVND (reference sequence). This CDR3 has 15 amino acids. V was pared by 4 bases and J by 1 base, with 10 bases between. This chain's CDR3 is CASSRLPGNTGELFF. The CDR3 region has the DNA TGTGCCAGTAGTAGGTTGCCGGGGAACACCGGGGAGCTGTTTTTT.

The chain joins TRBV7-9 to TRBJ2-7, with D tentatively TRBD1 (6 bases). CDR1 and CDR2 from the germline V gene are SEHNR and FQNEAQ (reference sequence). Trimming shortened V by 1 base and J by 6 bases, and 13 bases separated the two germline ends. The CDR3 covers 14 residues. The CDR3 bases are TGTGCCAGCAGCTTAGAGGGACACGGTGGCGAGCAGTACTTC. It is translated as CASSLEGHGGEQYF.

The genes are TRBV18 and TRBJ1-1, with D hard to call. Germline CDR1 KGHSH, CDR2 LQKENI. V lost 6 bases and J lost 5, with 19 bases in between. The CDR3 covers 15 residues. For the CDR3, the DNA is TGTGCCAGCTCTTCAAGGGAGTTAAAAGGGACTGAAGCTTTCTTT. It specifies CASSSRELKGTEAFF.

The J gene is TRBJ2-7, the V gene TRBV29-1; unclear D gene. Trimming took off 4 bases at V and 3 bases at J, with 7 bases between the two ends. Germline V gene lookup returns CDR1 SQVTM and CDR2 ANQGSEA. The CDR3 length is 11 residues. Here the CDR3 reads CSVGVGYEQYF. Here the CDR3 DNA reads TGCAGCGTTGGTGTGGGCTACGAGCAGTACTTC.

The gene calls are TRBV4-2 and TRBJ2-2, with 7 positions matching TRBD1. The CDR3 covers 17 residues. Germline V gene sequence: CDR1 LGHNA, CDR2 YNFKEQ. The ends lost 4 bases at V and 2 bases at J; junction bases unmatched: 10. DNA of the CDR3: TGTGCCAGCAGCCCGATTTCCGGGACAGATAACACCGGGGAGCTGTTTTTT. Translation gives CASSPISGTDNTGELFF.

The rearrangement joins TRBV9 to TRBJ2-3; TRBD2 is a possible D gene (6 bases). CDR1 is SGDLS, CDR2 YYNGEE, per germline. The V and J ends lost 4 bases and 2 bases respectively, with 14 bases between them. This CDR3 spans 15 amino acids. The CDR3: CASSQFLASTDTQYF. In DNA, the CDR3 is TGTGCCAGCAGCCAATTTCTAGCGTCCACAGATACGCAGTATTTT.

V is TRBV10-3 and J is TRBJ2-3; D is ambiguous. The CDR3 length is 14 residues. V lost 3 bases and J 3 bases, leaving 10 bases between the germline ends. Germline lookup yields CDR1 ENHRY and CDR2 SYGVKD. The CDR3 DNA sequence: TGTGCCATCAGTGATGAGGTTAATACAGATACGCAGTATTTT. It specifies CAISDEVNTDTQYF.

The chain combines TRBV5-4 with TRBJ2-1; 7 bases line up with TRBD2. Germline assignment: CDR1 SGHNT and CDR2 YYREEE (reference sequence). The CDR3 consists of 15 residues. The trim removed 0 bases at V and 4 bases at J, leaving 4 bases unmatched. As DNA, the CDR3 is TGTGCCAGCAGCTTGGAGGGACTACCATACAATGAGCAGTTCTTC. As protein: CASSLEGLPYNEQFF.

This chain uses TRBV6-5 with TRBJ1-2; TRBD1 aligns across 8 bases. The CDR3 is made up of 13 amino acids. Germline-derived CDR1 and CDR2 are MNHEY and SVGAGI. Losses at the gene ends were 4 bases for V and 2 bases for J; bases not matched to a gene: 0. The CDR3 spells CASSSGGNYGYTF. The CDR3 nucleotides are TGTGCCAGCAGTTCAGGGGGCAACTATGGCTACACCTTC.